This T cell receptor (beta chain) was found in a study of blood T cell repertoires in COVID-19. Trimming took 5 bases from V and 2 from J, leaving 10 bases between them. The CDR3 consists of 13 residues. The germline gives CDR1 SNHLY, CDR2 FYNNEI. This clone was recorded many times. Source study methods: Counts of nucleated cells, estimated from reference gene primer amplification, were obtained. Sequencing was performed with immunoSEQ multiplex PCR; in TCRdb, only in-frame clones are kept and a portion is missing. Clone size and V and J calls were adopted from that table, with D and trimming inferred from the DNA. Here the sample spans 45,000 to 55,000 clones, 68% being singletons.

This receptor was obtained from a woman in her 70s with acute or convalescent COVID-19. The chain combines TRBV2 with TRBJ2-7; no clear D. The sample taken for sequencing was peripheral blood. The CDR3 coding sequence is TGTGCCAGCAGTACGACTCTTACCTACGAGCAGTACTTC. This translates into CASSTTLTYEQYF.